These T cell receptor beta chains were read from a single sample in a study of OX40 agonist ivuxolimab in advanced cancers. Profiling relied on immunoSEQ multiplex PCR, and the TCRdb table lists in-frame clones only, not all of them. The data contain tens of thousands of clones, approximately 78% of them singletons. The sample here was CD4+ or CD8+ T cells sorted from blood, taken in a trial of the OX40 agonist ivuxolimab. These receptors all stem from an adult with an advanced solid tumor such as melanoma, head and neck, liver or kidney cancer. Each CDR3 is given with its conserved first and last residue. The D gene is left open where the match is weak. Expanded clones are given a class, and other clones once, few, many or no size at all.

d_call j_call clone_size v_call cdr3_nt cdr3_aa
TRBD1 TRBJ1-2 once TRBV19 TGTGCCAGTAGTCCACGGGACAGCGGCTATGGCTACACCTTC CASSPRDSGYGYTF
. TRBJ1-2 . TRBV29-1 TGCACCCACCTCCCCGCGGTGGGCGCGAACTATGGCTACACCTTC CTHLPAVGANYGYTF
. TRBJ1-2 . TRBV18 TGTGCCAGCTCACCCTTACAGGAGAGAGGCTATGGCTACACCTTC CASSPLQERGYGYTF
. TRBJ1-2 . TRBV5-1 TGCGCCAGCAGCTTGGGGGAGATCTATGGCTACACCTTC CASSLGEIYGYTF
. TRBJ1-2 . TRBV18 TGTGCCAGCTCACCCTCCGGGAGACCGGGAGGGACCTATGGCTACACCTTC CASSPSGRPGGTYGYTF
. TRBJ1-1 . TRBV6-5 TGTGCGGTGGGGCGGTCAGACACTGAAGCTTTCTTT CAVGRSDTEAFF
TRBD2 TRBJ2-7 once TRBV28 TGTGCCAGCAGTCTCGGACTAGCGGGGGGCCCGACCTACGAGCAGTACTTC CASSLGLAGGPTYEQYF
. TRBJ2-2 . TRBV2 TGTGCCAGCAGTGAAGCTGGCAGTCCCCGCGGGGAGCTGTTTTTT CASSEAGSPRGELFF
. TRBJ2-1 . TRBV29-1 TGCAGCGCGACAACGAGCGGGCTACACTCCTACAATGAGCAGTTCTTC CSATTSGLHSYNEQFF
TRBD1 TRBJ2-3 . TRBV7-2 TGTGCCAGCAGCGCACAGGGGGCCTCCTCTCGGGGAGATACGCAGTATTTT CASSAQGASSRGDTQYF
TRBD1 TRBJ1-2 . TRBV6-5 TGTGCCAGCAGGACACGACTGGACAGGGGTGGCTACACCTTC CASRTRLDRGGYTF
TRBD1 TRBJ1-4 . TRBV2 TGTGCCAGCAGTAGGGACAGGAATGAAAAACTGTTTTTT CASSRDRNEKLFF
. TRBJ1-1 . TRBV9 TGTGCCAGCAGCGTACAAAAGAACACTGAAGCTTTCTTT CASSVQKNTEAFF
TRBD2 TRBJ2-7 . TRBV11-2 TGTGGGACTAGCAACGTCTACGAGCAGTACTTC CGTSNVYEQYF
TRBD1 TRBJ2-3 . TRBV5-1 TGCGCCAGCAGCCATGGACAGGGTTTGTCTACGCAGTATTTT CASSHGQGLSTQYF
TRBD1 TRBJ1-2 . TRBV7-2 TGTGCCAGCAGTCAGACAGGGGGCCGTGGCTACACCTTC CASSQTGGRGYTF
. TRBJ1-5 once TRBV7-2 TGTGCCAGCAGCTTAACGAGGGGAGGAGGACAGCCCCAGCATTTT CASSLTRGGGQPQHF
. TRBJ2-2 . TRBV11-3 TGTGCCAGCAGCTTGGGACTTGGCACCGGGGAGCTGTTTTTT CASSLGLGTGELFF
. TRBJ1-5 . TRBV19 TGTGCCAGTAGTATAATGAGAACTAGCAATCAGCCCCAGCATTTT CASSIMRTSNQPQHF
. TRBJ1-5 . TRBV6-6 TGTGCCAGCAGTTACCGTGGTGAGGGCAATCAGCCCCAGCATTTT CASSYRGEGNQPQHF
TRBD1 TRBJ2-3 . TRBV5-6 TGTGCCAGCAGCTTCGACAGGGCGGATACGCAGTATTTT CASSFDRADTQYF
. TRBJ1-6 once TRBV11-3 TGTGCCAGCAGCCAAGGACAGCCGAATTCACCCCTCCACTTT CASSQGQPNSPLHF
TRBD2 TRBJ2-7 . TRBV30 TGTGCCTGGAGTGTACTAGCGGGAGGGACCTACGAGCAGTACTTC CAWSVLAGGTYEQYF
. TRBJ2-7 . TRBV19 TGTGCCAGTAGCGAAAATCAGACACCGCCCTACGAGCAGTACTTC CASSENQTPPYEQYF
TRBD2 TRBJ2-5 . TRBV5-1 TGCGCCAGCAGCTTGGCCGGTAGCGGGGGTGTCCAAGAGACCCAGTACTTC CASSLAGSGGVQETQYF
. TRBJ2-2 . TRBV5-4 TGTGCCAGCAGCTTGTGGGCGGCAGTAGCAAACACCGGGGAGCTGTTTTTT CASSLWAAVANTGELFF
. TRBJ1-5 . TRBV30 TGTGCCTGGAGTGTAGGGTCCTATCAGCCCCAGCATTTT CAWSVGSYQPQHF
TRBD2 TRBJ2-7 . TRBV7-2 TGTGCCAGCAGCTTAGATCTGGGTAGCGGGGCGTCCTACGAGCAGTACTTC CASSLDLGSGASYEQYF